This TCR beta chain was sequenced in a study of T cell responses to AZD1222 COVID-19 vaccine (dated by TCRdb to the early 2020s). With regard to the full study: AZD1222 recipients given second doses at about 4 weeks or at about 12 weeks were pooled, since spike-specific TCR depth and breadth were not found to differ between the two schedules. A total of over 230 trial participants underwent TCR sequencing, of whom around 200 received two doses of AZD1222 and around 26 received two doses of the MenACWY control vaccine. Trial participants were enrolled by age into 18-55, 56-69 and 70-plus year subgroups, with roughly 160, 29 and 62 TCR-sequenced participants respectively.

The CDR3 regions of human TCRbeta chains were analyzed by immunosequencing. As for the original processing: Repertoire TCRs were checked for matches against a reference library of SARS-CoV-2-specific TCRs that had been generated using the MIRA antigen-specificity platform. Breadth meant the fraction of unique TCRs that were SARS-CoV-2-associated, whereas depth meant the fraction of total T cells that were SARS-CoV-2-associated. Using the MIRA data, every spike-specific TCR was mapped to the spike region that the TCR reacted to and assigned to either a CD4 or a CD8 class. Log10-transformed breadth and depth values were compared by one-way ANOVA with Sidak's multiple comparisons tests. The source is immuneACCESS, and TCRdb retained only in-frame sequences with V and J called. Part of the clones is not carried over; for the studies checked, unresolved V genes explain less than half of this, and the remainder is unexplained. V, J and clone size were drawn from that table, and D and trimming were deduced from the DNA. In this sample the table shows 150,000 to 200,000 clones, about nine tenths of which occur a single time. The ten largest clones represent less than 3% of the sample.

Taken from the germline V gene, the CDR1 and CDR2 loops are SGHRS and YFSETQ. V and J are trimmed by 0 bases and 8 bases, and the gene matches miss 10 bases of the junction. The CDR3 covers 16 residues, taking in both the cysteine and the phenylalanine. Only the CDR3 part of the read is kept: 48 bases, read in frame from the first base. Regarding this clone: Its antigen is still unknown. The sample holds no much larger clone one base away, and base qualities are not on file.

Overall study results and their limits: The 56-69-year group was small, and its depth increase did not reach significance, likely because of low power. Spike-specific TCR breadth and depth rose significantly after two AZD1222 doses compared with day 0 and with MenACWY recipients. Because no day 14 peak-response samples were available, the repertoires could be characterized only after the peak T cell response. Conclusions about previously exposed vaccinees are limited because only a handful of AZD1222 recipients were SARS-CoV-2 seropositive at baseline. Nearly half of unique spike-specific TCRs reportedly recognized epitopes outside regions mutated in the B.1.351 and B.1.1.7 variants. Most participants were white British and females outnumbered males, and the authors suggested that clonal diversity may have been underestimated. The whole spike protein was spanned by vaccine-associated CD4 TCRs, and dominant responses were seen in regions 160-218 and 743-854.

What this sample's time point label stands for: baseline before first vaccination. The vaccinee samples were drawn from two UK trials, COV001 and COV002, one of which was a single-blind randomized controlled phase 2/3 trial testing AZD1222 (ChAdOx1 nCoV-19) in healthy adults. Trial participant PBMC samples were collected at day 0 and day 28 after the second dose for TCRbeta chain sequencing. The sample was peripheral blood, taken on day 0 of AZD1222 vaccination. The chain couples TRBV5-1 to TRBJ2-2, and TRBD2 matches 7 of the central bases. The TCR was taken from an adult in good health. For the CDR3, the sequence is CASSLAGTTEPGELFF. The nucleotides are TGCGCCAGCAGCTTGGCCGGGACTACGGAACCTGGGGAGCTGTTTTTT.